These T cell receptor beta chains were read from a single sample in a study of graft-versus-host responses after intestinal transplantation. Sequenced by immunoSEQ multiplex PCR; TCRdb stores in-frame clones only, minus some. The sample contains about 100,000 clones, 75% to 95% of which appear only once. The sequenced sample was PBMCs, obtained approximately 470 days after intestinal transplant. Receptor source: a human patient who received an intestinal transplant, so some T cells may come from the graft donor. Each CDR3 is given with its conserved first and last residue. The D gene is left open where the match is weak. Clone sizes are given selectively: once, few, many, or a class where the clone is expanded.

cdr3_nt: TGTGCCAGCTCAGGGGGGACTCAGCCCCAGCATTTT
cdr3_aa: CASSGGTQPQHF
clone_size: NA
d_call: NA
v_call: TRBV18
j_call: TRBJ1-5

cdr3_nt: TGTGCCAGCAGCTTAAAGGTCGCGGGGGAGCTGTTTTTT
cdr3_aa: CASSLKVAGELFF
clone_size: NA
d_call: NA
v_call: TRBV7-3
j_call: TRBJ2-2

cdr3_nt: TGTGCCATCAGTGAGATGGGGGGCACAGATACGCAGTATTTT
cdr3_aa: CAISEMGGTDTQYF
clone_size: NA
d_call: NA
v_call: TRBV10-3
j_call: TRBJ2-3

cdr3_nt: TGTGCCAGCAGACCCGACAGTTATGGCTACACCTTC
cdr3_aa: CASRPDSYGYTF
clone_size: NA
d_call: NA
v_call: TRBV2
j_call: TRBJ1-2

cdr3_nt: TGCGCCAGCAGCTTTTCCCAGGGTTGGGAAGAGACCCAGTACTTC
cdr3_aa: CASSFSQGWEETQYF
clone_size: NA
d_call: NA
v_call: TRBV5-1
j_call: TRBJ2-5

cdr3_nt: TGTGCCAGCAGCGCCGACAGGGGGGCTCGGGCTAACTATGGCTACACCTTC
cdr3_aa: CASSADRGARANYGYTF
clone_size: NA
d_call: TRBD1
v_call: TRBV7-9
j_call: TRBJ1-2

cdr3_nt: TGCGCCAGCAGCTTGGTGACAGCCCACAATGAGCAGTTCTTC
cdr3_aa: CASSLVTAHNEQFF
clone_size: NA
d_call: NA
v_call: TRBV5-1
j_call: TRBJ2-1

cdr3_nt: TGTGCCAGAAGCTTCGGGCGAAGCTCCTACAATGAGCAGTTCTTC
cdr3_aa: CARSFGRSSYNEQFF
clone_size: once
d_call: NA
v_call: TRBV7-5
j_call: TRBJ2-1

cdr3_nt: TGCACCAGCAGCTTGGAAGTGGGGACGAACACCGGGGAGCTGTTTTTT
cdr3_aa: CTSSLEVGTNTGELFF
clone_size: NA
d_call: NA
v_call: TRBV5-1
j_call: TRBJ2-2

cdr3_nt: TGTGCCAGCAGCGCGGGGTACGGGCAGTACTTC
cdr3_aa: CASSAGYGQYF
clone_size: NA
d_call: NA
v_call: TRBV9
j_call: TRBJ2-7

cdr3_nt: TGTGCCAGCAGCGGGACGGTTAGCACAGATACGCAGTATTTT
cdr3_aa: CASSGTVSTDTQYF
clone_size: NA
d_call: NA
v_call: TRBV28
j_call: TRBJ2-3

cdr3_nt: TGTGCCAGCACCAGGCGGTCCGGGGAGCTGTTTTTT
cdr3_aa: CASTRRSGELFF
clone_size: few
d_call: NA
v_call: TRBV6-1
j_call: TRBJ2-2

cdr3_nt: TGTGCCAGTGCCCCGGGCCACCCCTACGAGCAGTACTTC
cdr3_aa: CASAPGHPYEQYF
clone_size: NA
d_call: NA
v_call: TRBV19
j_call: TRBJ2-7

cdr3_nt: TGTGCCAGCGGTTCGTGGGGACCCAATGAAAAACTGTTTTTT
cdr3_aa: CASGSWGPNEKLFF
clone_size: NA
d_call: NA
v_call: TRBV2
j_call: TRBJ1-4

cdr3_nt: TGTGCCAGCAGCTTCCCCTCTAGCGGGGCCCGCACAGATACGCAGTATTTT
cdr3_aa: CASSFPSSGARTDTQYF
clone_size: NA
d_call: TRBD2
v_call: TRBV9
j_call: TRBJ2-3

cdr3_nt: TGTGCCAGCAGCGACGGACTAGCGGGGTACGAGCAGTACTTC
cdr3_aa: CASSDGLAGYEQYF
clone_size: NA
d_call: TRBD2
v_call: TRBV5-8
j_call: TRBJ2-7

cdr3_nt: TGTGCCAGCAGCCCTAGGGACAGGGGGAACACTGAAGCTTTCTTT
cdr3_aa: CASSPRDRGNTEAFF
clone_size: NA
d_call: TRBD1
v_call: TRBV6-4
j_call: TRBJ1-1

cdr3_nt: TGTGCCAGCAGCCCGAACCCGACAGGGGAAGAGACCCAGTACTTC
cdr3_aa: CASSPNPTGEETQYF
clone_size: NA
d_call: TRBD1
v_call: TRBV5-6
j_call: TRBJ2-5

cdr3_nt: TGCGCCAGCAGCCAATACGTCCCGGGACAGGGGGGTGAAAAACTGTTTTTT
cdr3_aa: CASSQYVPGQGGEKLFF
clone_size: NA
d_call: TRBD1
v_call: TRBV4-1
j_call: TRBJ1-4

cdr3_nt: TGTGCCAGCTCTCTCAGCGGGGGGGCCAGCTCCTACAATGAGCAGTTCTTC
cdr3_aa: CASSLSGGASSYNEQFF
clone_size: NA
d_call: TRBD2
v_call: TRBV18
j_call: TRBJ2-1

cdr3_nt: TGTGCCAGCAGTTTAAGGTTGGGTGAAGCTTTCTTT
cdr3_aa: CASSLRLGEAFF
clone_size: NA
d_call: NA
v_call: TRBV6-5
j_call: TRBJ1-1

cdr3_nt: TGCGCCAGCAGTAGGGGGGAATCAGCGCCCCAGCATTTT
cdr3_aa: CASSRGESAPQHF
clone_size: NA
d_call: NA
v_call: TRBV10-2
j_call: TRBJ1-5

cdr3_nt: TGTGCCAGCAGTGCCCGGAGGGGTGCGGGCACAGATACGCAGTATTTT
cdr3_aa: CASSARRGAGTDTQYF
clone_size: NA
d_call: NA
v_call: TRBV6-1
j_call: TRBJ2-3

cdr3_nt: TGTGCCAGCAGCCTGTTCTACGAGCAGTACTTC
cdr3_aa: CASSLFYEQYF
clone_size: NA
d_call: NA
v_call: TRBV7-9
j_call: TRBJ2-7

cdr3_nt: TGTGCCAGTAGTTCTAGAGCGTACGAGCAGTACTTC
cdr3_aa: CASSSRAYEQYF
clone_size: NA
d_call: NA
v_call: TRBV19
j_call: TRBJ2-7

cdr3_nt: TGTGCCAGCAGTTACTGGGACGTAGACACTGAAGCTTTCTTT
cdr3_aa: CASSYWDVDTEAFF
clone_size: NA
d_call: NA
v_call: TRBV6-5
j_call: TRBJ1-1

cdr3_nt: TGTGCCAGCAGTGGTGGGGGGAATACGCAGTATTTT
cdr3_aa: CASSGGGNTQYF
clone_size: NA
d_call: NA
v_call: TRBV2
j_call: TRBJ2-3

cdr3_nt: TGTGCCAGCTCACCGACGTCTCGCTGGGACAATGAGCAGTTCTTC
cdr3_aa: CASSPTSRWDNEQFF
clone_size: NA
d_call: NA
v_call: TRBV18
j_call: TRBJ2-1

cdr3_nt: TGTGCCAGCAGCTTAGGATCCGGGACAGGGAATTCACCCCTCCACTTT
cdr3_aa: CASSLGSGTGNSPLHF
clone_size: NA
d_call: TRBD1
v_call: TRBV7-9
j_call: TRBJ1-6

cdr3_nt: TGCGCCAGCAGCCAAGGACAGGGGTCCCCCTACGAGCAGTACTTC
cdr3_aa: CASSQGQGSPYEQYF
clone_size: once
d_call: TRBD1
v_call: TRBV4-1
j_call: TRBJ2-7

cdr3_nt: TGTGCCAGCAGCGTAAAGGGGGACTCCGATCAGCCCCAGCATTTT
cdr3_aa: CASSVKGDSDQPQHF
clone_size: NA
d_call: NA
v_call: TRBV9
j_call: TRBJ1-5

cdr3_nt: TGTGCCACACAGGGTCCCGGGGAGCTGTTTTTT
cdr3_aa: CATQGPGELFF
clone_size: NA
d_call: NA
v_call: TRBV10-3
j_call: TRBJ2-2

cdr3_nt: TGTGCCAGCGGAGAGACTAGCACCGGGTGGACCCAGTACTTC
cdr3_aa: CASGETSTGWTQYF
clone_size: NA
d_call: TRBD2
v_call: TRBV13
j_call: TRBJ2-5

cdr3_nt: TGTGCCAGCAGCTCCCCAGGGACTTCTGGAAACACCATATATTTT
cdr3_aa: CASSSPGTSGNTIYF
clone_size: few
d_call: NA
v_call: TRBV7-9
j_call: TRBJ1-3

cdr3_nt: TGTGCCAGCACCCCGGGACAGGGGTTAGTCTATGGCTACACCTTC
cdr3_aa: CASTPGQGLVYGYTF
clone_size: NA
d_call: TRBD1
v_call: TRBV7-2
j_call: TRBJ1-2

cdr3_nt: TGTGCCAGCAGTGAAGTGACCGAGCAGTACTTC
cdr3_aa: CASSEVTEQYF
clone_size: NA
d_call: NA
v_call: TRBV2
j_call: TRBJ2-7

cdr3_nt: TGTGCCAGCAGCTACCAGGGACAGGGCTATGGCTACACCTTC
cdr3_aa: CASSYQGQGYGYTF
clone_size: NA
d_call: TRBD1
v_call: TRBV5-5
j_call: TRBJ1-2

cdr3_nt: TGTGCCAGCAGTCTCAGGACAGATTATAATTCACCCCTCCACTTT
cdr3_aa: CASSLRTDYNSPLHF
clone_size: once
d_call: NA
v_call: TRBV6-5
j_call: TRBJ1-6

cdr3_nt: TGTGCCATCGCTATGGGCAATGAGCAGTTCTTC
cdr3_aa: CAIAMGNEQFF
clone_size: NA
d_call: NA
v_call: TRBV10-3
j_call: TRBJ2-1

cdr3_nt: TGTGTCCCCCCGGGGACCCTCTACGAGCAGTACTTC
cdr3_aa: CVPPGTLYEQYF
clone_size: NA
d_call: NA
v_call: TRBV21-1
j_call: TRBJ2-7

cdr3_nt: TGTGCCATCAGTGCTTCGCTTTGGGCAACGGAAGGAAACACCATATATTTT
cdr3_aa: CAISASLWATEGNTIYF
clone_size: NA
d_call: NA
v_call: TRBV10-3
j_call: TRBJ1-3